The rows below give T cell receptor beta chains drawn from one sample of a study of a mutant IDH1 vaccine in newly diagnosed glioma. The assay was immunoSEQ multiplex PCR, and TCRdb's table has in-frame clones only and misses some. The table has under 90,000 clones, about four fifths seen once. Sequenced material: PBMCs, taken from a glioma patient treated with radiotherapy, temozolomide or both. These receptors came from a man in his fifties with glioma. CDR3s include the opening cysteine and the closing phenylalanine or tryptophan. A D gene is named only where the DNA matches it firmly. Expanded clones are given a class, and other clones once, few, many or no size at all.

size,length,D,J,V,CDR3,DNA
few,15,.,TRBJ1-1,TRBV12-2,CASRLQGGPYCPAFF,TGTGCAAGTCGCTTACAGGGGGGACCCTACTGCCCAGCTTTCTTT
few,14,TRBD1,TRBJ2-1,TRBV10-2,CASSEWTGFNEQFF,TGCGCCAGCAGTGAATGGACAGGGTTCAATGAGCAGTTCTTC
.,13,.,TRBJ2-7,TRBV6-1,CASSGQAAYEQYF,TGTGCCAGCAGTGGACAGGCCGCCTACGAGCAGTACTTC
.,16,.,TRBJ1-6,TRBV6-1,CASSEGAGRRESPLHF,TGTGCCAGCAGTGAAGGGGCAGGGAGGCGAGAATCTCCCCTCCACTTT
.,13,TRBD2,TRBJ2-1,TRBV2,CASSVRLGGVEFF,TGTGCCAGCAGCGTCCGCCTGGGGGGGGTGGAGTTCTTC
.,15,.,TRBJ2-7,TRBV27,CASSPTARQTYEQYF,TGTGCCAGCAGTCCCACGGCCAGACAGACCTACGAGCAGTACTTC
.,14,TRBD1,TRBJ2-7,TRBV30,CAWTRDRGYDEQYF,TGTGCCTGGACCAGGGACAGGGGGTATGACGAGCAGTACTTC
.,15,TRBD1,TRBJ2-7,TRBV29-1,CSVEVGYRGSYEQYF,TGCAGCGTTGAAGTTGGGTACAGGGGGTCCTACGAGCAGTACTTC
.,15,.,TRBJ1-1,TRBV6-5,CASSYPGGSGEMSFF,TGTGCCAGCAGTTACCCCGGAGGGTCAGGGGAAATGTCTTTCTTT
.,16,TRBD1,TRBJ1-6,TRBV16,CASSRLTGGLESPLHF,TGTGCCAGCAGCCGGCTGACAGGGGGCTTGGAATCACCCCTCCACTTT
.,15,.,TRBJ1-4,TRBV11-1,CASSLVQGENEKLFF,TGTGCCAGCAGCCTTGTGCAGGGCGAAAATGAAAAACTGTTTTTT
.,14,.,TRBJ2-7,TRBV27,CASSLIRSSYEQYF,TGTGCCAGCAGTTTAATTAGGAGCTCCTACGAGCAGTACTTC
.,13,TRBD1,TRBJ1-2,TRBV29-1,CSVEGTGGWGYTF,TGCAGCGTTGAAGGGACAGGGGGCTGGGGCTACACCTTC
.,14,.,TRBJ2-7,TRBV11-2,CASSLEGPQDEQYF,TGTGCCAGCAGCTTAGAGGGCCCCCAAGACGAGCAGTACTTC
.,15,TRBD1,TRBJ2-1,TRBV5-1,CASSQTGTAYNEQFF,TGCGCCAGCAGTCAAACCGGGACAGCATACAATGAGCAGTTCTTC
.,17,.,TRBJ1-4,TRBV11-2,CASSILGRGFGGEKLFF,TGTGCCAGCAGCATACTCGGTCGTGGGTTCGGGGGTGAAAAACTGTTTTTT
.,15,TRBD1,TRBJ1-6,TRBV5-8,CASSHTGGLDSPLHF,TGTGCCAGCAGTCACACAGGGGGCCTGGATTCACCCCTCCACTTT
.,15,.,TRBJ1-4,TRBV9,CASSVGNGLGEKLFF,TGTGCCAGCAGCGTAGGGAACGGCCTGGGAGAAAAACTGTTTTTT
.,13,.,TRBJ1-2,TRBV6-5,CASTSDTNYGYTF,TGTGCCAGCACCTCAGACACAAACTATGGCTACACCTTC
once,16,.,TRBJ1-3,TRBV18,CASSALQGVSGNTIYF,TGTGCCAGCTCAGCCCTCCAGGGAGTCTCTGGAAACACCATATATTTT
.,13,.,TRBJ2-2,TRBV15,CATSRDRARELFF,TGTGCCACCAGCAGAGACAGGGCTAGGGAGCTGTTTTTT
.,15,TRBD1,TRBJ2-5,TRBV2,CASSESGQTEETQYF,TGTGCCAGCAGTGAATCGGGACAGACTGAAGAGACCCAGTACTTC
.,16,TRBD1,TRBJ2-3,TRBV5-6,CASSLGVTGGTDTQYF,TGTGCCAGCAGCTTGGGAGTGACAGGGGGGACAGATACGCAGTATTTT
.,13,.,TRBJ2-2,TRBV5-1,CASSSRDTGELFF,TGCGCCAGCAGCTCCAGGGACACCGGGGAGCTGTTTTTT
.,15,TRBD1,TRBJ2-7,TRBV11-3,CASSPGTGVSYEQYF,TGTGCCAGCAGTCCCGGGACAGGGGTCAGCTACGAGCAGTACTTC
.,14,TRBD1,TRBJ1-4,TRBV28,CASGPQGSNEKLFF,TGTGCCAGCGGCCCACAGGGGAGTAATGAAAAACTGTTTTTT
.,20,TRBD2,TRBJ2-2,TRBV12-5,CASGIRLAGGNSQNTGELFF,TGTGCTAGTGGTATCAGACTAGCGGGGGGCAACAGCCAGAACACCGGGGAGCTGTTTTTT
.,16,TRBD1,TRBJ1-6,TRBV27,CASSLSMGQKYSPLHF,TGTGCCAGCAGTTTATCGATGGGACAGAAGTATTCACCCCTCCACTTT
.,16,TRBD1,TRBJ1-5,TRBV2,CASSAGGTGVSQPQHF,TGTGCCAGCAGCGCCGGAGGGACAGGGGTCAGTCAGCCCCAGCATTTT
few,12,.,TRBJ1-2,TRBV29-1,CSVDLRLDGYTF,TGCAGCGTTGATCTCAGGTTAGACGGCTACACCTTC
.,14,.,TRBJ1-1,TRBV6-1,CASSEVGQNTEAFF,TGTGCCAGCAGTGAAGTCGGCCAGAACACTGAAGCTTTCTTT
.,14,TRBD1,TRBJ1-1,TRBV18,CASSLGQGETEAFF,TGTGCCAGCTCACTTGGACAGGGGGAGACTGAAGCTTTCTTT
.,14,TRBD2,TRBJ2-7,TRBV2,CASSFAGGAYEQYF,TGTGCCAGCAGTTTCGCGGGGGGTGCCTACGAGCAGTACTTC
.,17,.,TRBJ1-1,TRBV6-8,CASSSLTLWGPNTEAFF,TGTGCCAGCAGTTCACTCACTCTATGGGGTCCGAACACTGAAGCTTTCTTT
.,18,TRBD2,TRBJ2-5,TRBV4-2,CASSQEELAGGRGETQYF,TGTGCCAGCAGCCAAGAGGAACTAGCGGGGGGCCGGGGGGAGACCCAGTACTTC
.,16,TRBD1,TRBJ1-3,TRBV6-1,CASSERGTGTGNTIYF,TGTGCCAGCAGTGAAAGGGGGACAGGCACTGGAAACACCATATATTTT
.,11,.,TRBJ2-3,TRBV7-8,CASSALDTQYF,TGTGCCAGCAGCGCTCTTGATACGCAGTATTTT
once,14,TRBD1,TRBJ2-7,TRBV18,CASSSRDSSYEQYF,TGTGCCAGCTCATCCCGGGACAGCTCCTACGAGCAGTACTTC
.,11,.,TRBJ2-5,TRBV2,CASSEWGTQYF,TGTGCCAGCAGTGAATGGGGGACCCAGTACTTC
once,14,.,TRBJ2-1,TRBV4-1,CASSISGVYNEQFF,TGCGCCAGCAGCATCTCGGGAGTCTACAATGAGCAGTTCTTC
.,15,.,TRBJ1-6,TRBV30,CAWSVGGAPNSPLHF,TGTGCCTGGAGTGTGGGGGGGGCGCCTAATTCACCCCTCCACTTT
once,13,.,TRBJ2-7,TRBV4-3,CASSQENNYEQYF,TGCGCCAGCAGCCAAGAAAATAACTACGAGCAGTACTTC
.,12,TRBD2,TRBJ2-7,TRBV6-5,CASSRTSFEQYF,TGTGCCAGCAGCAGGACTAGTTTCGAGCAGTACTTC
.,15,.,TRBJ2-1,TRBV29-1,CSVHGPGRSYNEQFF,TGCAGCGTACACGGACCCGGTAGATCCTACAATGAGCAGTTCTTC
.,16,.,TRBJ2-1,TRBV5-4,CASIDWGSSSYNEQFF,TGTGCCAGCATTGATTGGGGGTCGAGCTCCTACAATGAGCAGTTCTTC
.,11,.,TRBJ2-7,TRBV5-4,CASSNSYEQYF,TGTGCCAGCAGCAATTCCTACGAGCAGTACTTC
.,14,.,TRBJ2-7,TRBV5-1,CASSRLQGPYEQYF,TGCGCCAGCAGTCGGCTCCAGGGTCCCTACGAGCAGTACTTC
.,14,.,TRBJ2-1,TRBV30,CAWSVRSSYNEQFF,TGTGCCTGGAGTGTCCGGAGCTCCTACAATGAGCAGTTCTTC
.,15,TRBD1,TRBJ2-2,TRBV10-3,CATEGTGGATGELFF,TGTGCCACTGAAGGGACAGGGGGGGCCACCGGGGAGCTGTTTTTT
once,15,.,TRBJ2-7,TRBV19,CASSPPGGPSTEQYF,TGTGCCAGTAGTCCCCCCGGTGGGCCCTCGACGGAGCAGTACTTC
.,11,TRBD1,TRBJ1-1,TRBV6-5,CAVQGAGRDFF,TGTGCCGTGCAGGGGGCGGGGAGGGATTTCTTT
.,14,.,TRBJ1-1,TRBV5-1,CASSLEPTWAEAFF,TGCGCCAGCAGCTTGGAGCCTACTTGGGCTGAAGCTTTCTTT
few,14,.,TRBJ1-5,TRBV19,CASTPGPGRQPQHF,TGTGCCAGTACCCCGGGCCCCGGGAGGCAGCCCCAGCATTTT
.,15,.,TRBJ2-3,TRBV5-4,CATQPMEGGPDTQYF,TGTGCCACCCAGCCCATGGAGGGGGGTCCAGATACGCAGTATTTT